This TCR beta chain is from a study of regulatory T cells in long-lasting Graves disease. Study background: Less than 3 months of antithyroid drugs had been taken by newly diagnosed Graves' patients.

The authors built TCR beta libraries using iRepertoire HTBI primers and Arm-PCR of CDR3 regions. In the original workflow: Samples collectively showed more than 55 TRBV and fewer than 15 TRBJ segments. In TCRdb, the multiplex PCR reads were re-called with MiXCR into one record per CDR3 protein. TCRdb's processing, not the study's, gives the V and J calls here. Of about 530,000 distinct CDR3 sequences listed, 15% to 20% are singletons. The time point here: newly diagnosed GD, antithyroid drugs for less than 3 months. PBMC RNA served as the TCR library source. The study, taken as a whole, reports: TCR diversity was lower in persistent Graves' patients than in newly diagnosed ones.

The CDR3 has 10 amino acids. V shed 3 bases and J shed 8 bases, with 4 bases lying between them. In its sample, this clonotype was seen many times. Its antigen is unidentified. A further study also used this sample, focusing on T cells in Graves' hyperthyroidism and ophthalmopathy.

The chain carries TRBV12-3 or TRBV12-4 and TRBJ1-2; D gene unclear. Sequencing was performed on peripheral blood mononuclear cells (PBMCs), taken at new diagnosis, from a patient treated with antithyroid drugs. The sequence derives from a middle-aged woman with Graves disease. The CDR3 bases are TGTGCCAGCAGTTTTGAGGGCTACACCTTC. Residues: CASSFEGYTF.